These 11 T cell receptor beta chains originate from one sample sequenced in a study of cytomegalovirus exposure and HLA in healthy donors. Primers for the PCR totalled 60 Vbeta and 13 Jbeta. Repertoires were generated with immunoSEQ multiplex PCR, while TCRdb's copy carries only in-frame clones and drops some. The sample lists 35,000 to 45,000 clones, approximately 72% occurring once. Material: PBMCs. Receptors originate from a woman aged 25 to 45 in good health and CMV-seronegative.

The chain uses TRBV2 and TRBJ1-2; no reliable D call. The V end was cut by 5 bases, the J end by 2 bases, with 6 bases between. The CDR3 is 12 residues long. Germline V lookup: CDR1 SNHLY, CDR2 FYNNEI. The CDR3 loop reads CASSPQNYGYTF. CDR3 coding DNA: TGTGCCAGCAGTCCCCAAAACTATGGCTACACCTTC.

The chain carries TRBV2 and TRBJ1-1; D is ambiguous. The V end lost 11 bases, the J end lost 1 base, and 14 bases lay between the germline ends. The CDR3 totals 13 residues. The germline V gene has CDR1 SNHLY and CDR2 FYNNEI. This CDR3 reads CAGKTGANTEAFF. DNA of the CDR3: TGTGCCGGAAAAACGGGAGCGAACACTGAAGCTTTCTTT.

The chain has TRBV6-6 and TRBJ1-4, with no clear D. Trimming shortened V by 0 bases and J by 0 bases, and 5 bases separated the two germline ends. The CDR3 covers 15 residues. The germline V gene encodes CDR1 MNHNY and CDR2 SVGAGI (reference sequence). CDR3 loop: CASSYSRATNEKLFF. The CDR3 DNA sequence: TGTGCCAGCAGTTACTCGCGGGCAACTAATGAAAAACTGTTTTTT.

This clone was observed a single time. J is TRBJ1-5 and V is TRBV6-1; possibly TRBD1 for D (6 bases). CDR1 and CDR2 (germline): MNHNS, SASEGT. This CDR3 is built from 13 residues. Trimming removed 4 bases at V and 6 bases at J, with 10 bases between. DNA for the CDR3: TGTGCCAGCAGTGCCAGGGGTTTTCAGCCCCAGCATTTT. Its translation is CASSARGFQPQHF.

The V and J genes are TRBV7-9 and TRBJ2-7; 9 bases fit TRBD2. The CDR3 has 15 residues. CDR1 is SEHNR, CDR2 FQNEAQ, per germline (reference sequence). The J segment lost 6 bases and the V segment lost 1 base, leaving 7 bases of the junction unmatched. CDR3 amino acids: CASSLVSSGTREQYF. The CDR3 DNA reads as TGTGCCAGCAGCTTAGTGTCTAGCGGGACCCGCGAGCAGTACTTC.

The chain combines TRBV27 with TRBJ2-2; 8 nucleotides line up with TRBD2. Germline V gene lookup returns CDR1 MNHEY and CDR2 SMNVEV (reference sequence). Trimming at V came to 6 bases and at J to 4 bases, leaving 4 bases not matched to a gene. The CDR3 runs to 14 residues. The CDR3 region is CASSRSGGTGELFF. In DNA form, the CDR3 reads TGTGCCAGCAGCAGGAGCGGGGGCACCGGGGAGCTGTTTTTT.

The chain has TRBV7-9 and TRBJ1-4; 9 nucleotides match TRBD1. V dropped 5 bases and J dropped 5; count of bases not matched to a gene: 3. This CDR3 region has 14 residues. CDR1 and CDR2 from the germline V gene are SEHNR and FQNEAQ (reference sequence). CDR3 region: CASSPGQGNEKLFF. CDR3 DNA sequence: TGTGCCAGCAGCCCAGGACAGGGGAATGAAAAACTGTTTTTT.

The DNA for the CDR3 is TGTGCCAGCAGCCCCTCGGCAGGGAACGAGCAGTACTTC. This encodes CASSPSAGNEQYF. The chain joins TRBV14 to TRBJ2-7; the D gene is possibly TRBD1 (5 bases). CDR3 length equals 13 residues. V was trimmed by 4 bases and J by 5 bases, leaving 12 bases between them. In germline, CDR1 is SGHDN, CDR2 FVKESK.

The V gene is TRBV4-1, the J gene TRBJ2-5; D ambiguous. This CDR3 is 12 amino acids long. V lost 1 base to trimming and J lost 5 bases, with 5 bases between them. From germline, CDR1 is MGHRA and CDR2 YSYEKL. CDR3 in DNA: TGCGCCAGCAGCCAAGGTTCGGAGACCCAGTACTTC. Amino acid sequence: CASSQGSETQYF.

V usage is TRBV5-6 and J usage is TRBJ1-1, with TRBD1 matching over 7 bases. With 5 bases clipped from V and 7 bases from J, the junction kept 11 bases outside the gene matches. The CDR3 consists of 14 residues. In germline, CDR1 is SGHDT, CDR2 YYEEEE. The CDR3 DNA sequence: TGTGCCAGCAGTTATAACAGGGGCCAAGGTGAAGCTTTCTTT. It codes for CASSYNRGQGEAFF.

The chain uses TRBV7-7 and TRBJ2-1, with 8 bases fitting TRBD2. CDR1 SSHAT and CDR2 FNYEAQ come from the germline V gene (reference sequence). The CDR3 consists of 13 residues. Trimming removed 5 bases from V and 6 bases from J; junction bases left unmatched: 3. The CDR3 sequence: CASSTGLANEQFF. DNA of the CDR3: TGTGCCAGCAGCACCGGACTAGCCAATGAGCAGTTCTTC.